This TCR beta chain derives from a study of lymphopenia after photon versus proton radiotherapy. V was pared by 1 base and J by 2 bases, with 12 bases between. The CDR3 contains 15 residues. In germline, CDR1 is MGHRA, CDR2 YSYEKL. Study results and caveats: Oligoclonal CD8+ Temra expansion after nadir drove photon patients' diversity drop. Post-nadir TCR diversity decline inversely tracked overall survival among those who died. Relative stability marked proton patients; photon patients lost diversity and naive cells. Better survival with proton therapy was suggested as possible, not demonstrated.

Measured with immunoSEQ multiplex PCR; TCRdb has only the in-frame clones, and not every one. This sample yields approximately 170,000 clones, of which roughly nine tenths are seen a single time; approximately 4.6% belongs to the top ten. In regard to this clone: Its cognate antigen is unknown.

This receptor was identified in a man aged 50 to 59 with gastric cancer. The source material was peripheral blood, sampled from a patient treated with photon-based radiotherapy. The chain is built from TRBV4-1 and TRBJ2-7; a possible D gene is TRBD1 (7 bases). CDR3 region: CASSQVGGTAYEQYF. CDR3 nucleotides: TGCGCCAGCAGCCAAGTTGGGGGGACAGCCTACGAGCAGTACTTC.